The rows below give T cell receptor beta chains drawn from one sample of a study of human T cells and chemical hapten exposure. TCRdb used MiXCR to reprocess the RACE reads, holding one entry per CDR3 protein. The table records some 74,000 distinct CDR3 sequences, 13% to 15% of them present only once. The sequences come from whole blood, collected in connection with sensitization to the hapten diphenylcyclopropenone (DPC). Receptors originate from a woman aged 45-65 years with alopecia areata. Some clones in this sample may be carry-over from other donors' samples. Each CDR3 is given with its conserved first and last residue. Fields, in order: clone size, D gene, V gene, J gene, CDR3 protein, CDR3 DNA. D genes are given only for firm matches. Size values are once, few and many counts, or a class for expanded clones, and some rows have none.

clone_size: .; d_call: TRBD2; v_call: TRBV7-9; j_call: TRBJ2-7; cdr3_aa: CASSLTGTSSYEQYF; cdr3_nt: TGTGCCAGCAGCTTAACAGGGACTAGCTCCTACGAGCAGTACTTC
clone_size: .; d_call: .; v_call: TRBV28; j_call: TRBJ2-2; cdr3_aa: CASNIQVNTGELFF; cdr3_nt: TGTGCCAGCAACATACAGGTTAACACCGGGGAGCTGTTTTTT
clone_size: .; d_call: .; v_call: TRBV20-1; j_call: TRBJ2-7; cdr3_aa: CSAPDGNSYEQYF; cdr3_nt: TGCAGTGCTCCGGACGGAAACTCCTACGAGCAGTACTTC
clone_size: .; d_call: .; v_call: TRBV5-1; j_call: TRBJ2-3; cdr3_aa: CASSLDSRSQVDTQYF; cdr3_nt: TGCGCCAGCAGCTTGGACAGCCGGAGCCAAGTAGATACGCAGTATTTT
clone_size: .; d_call: .; v_call: TRBV3-1; j_call: TRBJ2-2; cdr3_aa: CASSPTGLPGELFF; cdr3_nt: TGTGCCAGCAGCCCTACAGGTTTACCCGGGGAGCTGTTTTTT
clone_size: few; d_call: TRBD2; v_call: TRBV11-2; j_call: TRBJ2-1; cdr3_aa: CASSSRTRIRNEQFF; cdr3_nt: TGTGCCAGCAGCTCAAGGACTAGAATCCGTAATGAGCAGTTCTTC
clone_size: many; d_call: .; v_call: TRBV29-1; j_call: TRBJ1-5; cdr3_aa: CSVNAGGDSNQPQHF; cdr3_nt: TGCAGCGTAAACGCGGGCGGAGATAGCAATCAGCCCCAGCATTTT
clone_size: .; d_call: .; v_call: TRBV19; j_call: TRBJ2-3; cdr3_aa: CASSPGTSTDTQYF; cdr3_nt: TGTGCCAGTAGTCCTGGGACTAGCACAGATACGCAGTATTTT
clone_size: few; d_call: TRBD1; v_call: TRBV19; j_call: TRBJ1-5; cdr3_aa: CASSDYRDRLNQPQHF; cdr3_nt: TGTGCCAGTAGCGACTACCGGGACAGACTCAATCAGCCCCAGCATTTT
clone_size: few; d_call: .; v_call: TRBV29-1; j_call: TRBJ2-1; cdr3_aa: CSVADGYNEQFF; cdr3_nt: TGCAGCGTTGCGGACGGGTACAATGAGCAGTTCTTC
clone_size: .; d_call: .; v_call: TRBV11-3; j_call: TRBJ2-1; cdr3_aa: CASSLETRNEQFF; cdr3_nt: TGTGCCAGCAGCTTAGAGACCAGGAATGAGCAGTTCTTC
clone_size: few; d_call: TRBD2; v_call: TRBV11-2; j_call: TRBJ2-3; cdr3_aa: CASSTRGLASDTQYF; cdr3_nt: TGTGCCAGCAGCACGCGCGGACTAGCCTCGGATACGCAGTATTTT
clone_size: many; d_call: .; v_call: TRBV18; j_call: TRBJ1-1; cdr3_aa: CASSAGLNTEAFF; cdr3_nt: TGTGCCAGCTCAGCAGGACTGAACACTGAAGCTTTCTTT
clone_size: few; d_call: TRBD1; v_call: TRBV28; j_call: TRBJ1-1; cdr3_aa: CASSSGTGAYTEAFF; cdr3_nt: TGTGCCAGCAGTTCAGGGACAGGGGCGTACACTGAAGCTTTCTTT
clone_size: .; d_call: TRBD2; v_call: TRBV20-1; j_call: TRBJ2-7; cdr3_aa: CSAKGLAFWYEQYF; cdr3_nt: TGCAGTGCTAAGGGACTAGCTTTTTGGTACGAGCAGTACTTC
clone_size: many; d_call: TRBD1; v_call: TRBV27; j_call: TRBJ1-2; cdr3_aa: CASRKTGGDYGYTF; cdr3_nt: TGTGCCAGCAGGAAGACAGGGGGGGACTATGGCTACACCTTC
clone_size: .; d_call: TRBD2; v_call: TRBV3-1; j_call: TRBJ2-7; cdr3_aa: CARSQGLAGVNEQYF; cdr3_nt: TGTGCCCGCAGCCAGGGACTAGCGGGAGTGAACGAGCAGTACTTC
clone_size: few; d_call: .; v_call: TRBV5-1; j_call: TRBJ1-1; cdr3_aa: CASSLDQGNTEAFF; cdr3_nt: TGCGCCAGCAGCTTGGATCAGGGGAACACTGAAGCTTTCTTT
clone_size: few; d_call: .; v_call: TRBV15; j_call: TRBJ2-7; cdr3_aa: CATSGELDPYEQYF; cdr3_nt: TGTGCCACCAGCGGTGAACTAGATCCCTACGAGCAGTACTTC
clone_size: .; d_call: .; v_call: TRBV29-1; j_call: TRBJ1-1; cdr3_aa: CSVEYHGERNTEAFF; cdr3_nt: TGCAGCGTTGAATATCATGGGGAGCGTAACACTGAAGCTTTCTTT
clone_size: few; d_call: .; v_call: TRBV2; j_call: TRBJ2-1; cdr3_aa: CASSTLTNNEQFF; cdr3_nt: TGTGCCAGCTCTACCCTAACCAACAATGAGCAGTTCTTC
clone_size: few; d_call: TRBD2; v_call: TRBV10-3; j_call: TRBJ2-7; cdr3_aa: CATGLAGDRYEQYF; cdr3_nt: TGTGCCACCGGGTTAGCGGGAGATCGCTACGAGCAGTACTTC
clone_size: .; d_call: .; v_call: TRBV28; j_call: TRBJ2-7; cdr3_aa: CASSFEYPYEQYF; cdr3_nt: TGTGCCAGCAGTTTTGAATACCCCTACGAGCAGTACTTC
clone_size: .; d_call: TRBD1; v_call: TRBV12-3/TRBV12-4; j_call: TRBJ1-1; cdr3_aa: CASRRDRRTEAFF; cdr3_nt: TGTGCCAGCAGACGGGACAGGAGGACTGAAGCTTTCTTT
clone_size: few; d_call: TRBD2; v_call: TRBV27; j_call: TRBJ2-2; cdr3_aa: CASSQGTSGRTIVAGELFF; cdr3_nt: TGTGCCAGCAGTCAAGGGACTAGCGGGAGGACTATAGTGGCCGGGGAGCTGTTTTTT
clone_size: few; d_call: TRBD2; v_call: TRBV5-1; j_call: TRBJ2-1; cdr3_aa: CASSLIAGVSYNEQFF; cdr3_nt: TGCGCCAGCAGCTTAATAGCGGGGGTCTCCTACAATGAGCAGTTCTTC
clone_size: few; d_call: TRBD1; v_call: TRBV7-9; j_call: TRBJ2-7; cdr3_aa: CASSSTGAYSYEQYF; cdr3_nt: TGTGCCAGCAGTTCGACAGGGGCCTACTCCTACGAGCAGTACTTC
clone_size: .; d_call: .; v_call: TRBV11-2; j_call: TRBJ2-5; cdr3_aa: CASSWGGRGETQYF; cdr3_nt: TGTGCCAGCAGCTGGGGGGGGCGAGGAGAGACCCAGTACTTC
clone_size: few; d_call: TRBD1; v_call: TRBV6-2/TRBV6-3; j_call: TRBJ1-2; cdr3_aa: CASSPDRDYGYTF; cdr3_nt: TGTGCCAGCAGCCCAGACAGGGACTATGGCTACACCTTC
clone_size: few; d_call: TRBD1; v_call: TRBV7-2; j_call: TRBJ2-1; cdr3_aa: CASSSGTGDYNEQFF; cdr3_nt: TGTGCCAGCAGCTCCGGGACAGGGGACTACAATGAGCAGTTCTTC
clone_size: few; d_call: TRBD1; v_call: TRBV10-3; j_call: TRBJ1-1; cdr3_aa: CAISAVLYGTENTEAFF; cdr3_nt: TGTGCCATCAGTGCAGTACTTTATGGGACAGAGAACACTGAAGCTTTCTTT
clone_size: few; d_call: .; v_call: TRBV20-1; j_call: TRBJ1-1; cdr3_aa: CSASPVKNTEAFF; cdr3_nt: TGCAGTGCTAGCCCTGTGAAGAACACTGAAGCTTTCTTT
clone_size: many; d_call: .; v_call: TRBV3-1; j_call: TRBJ2-2; cdr3_aa: CASTIGAGELFF; cdr3_nt: TGTGCCAGCACCATAGGAGCCGGGGAGCTGTTTTTT
clone_size: many; d_call: TRBD2; v_call: TRBV20-1; j_call: TRBJ2-1; cdr3_aa: CSAKGTSVDEQFF; cdr3_nt: TGCAGTGCTAAGGGGACTAGTGTAGATGAGCAGTTCTTC
clone_size: .; d_call: TRBD1; v_call: TRBV20-1; j_call: TRBJ2-7; cdr3_aa: CSAGTGGNEQYF; cdr3_nt: TGCAGTGCTGGGACAGGGGGAAACGAGCAGTACTTC
clone_size: few; d_call: TRBD2; v_call: TRBV5-1; j_call: TRBJ2-3; cdr3_aa: CASSRLTGTSGRTDTQYF; cdr3_nt: TGCGCCAGCAGCCGTCTAACCGGGACTAGCGGGAGGACAGATACGCAGTATTTT